This record covers a single TCR beta chain. Its antigen is not identified. This entry belongs to a study of cytomegalovirus exposure and HLA in healthy donors. General study results and limits: First-cohort TCR clusters tended to co-occur in the roughly 130 validation repertoires, a later analysis found. Researchers counted 150 to 200 TCR beta chains as cytomegalovirus-associated. According to reports, the classifier identified cytomegalovirus status with high specificity and sensitivity.

This table comes from immunoSEQ multiplex PCR, and its TCRdb copy is limited to in-frame clones, with some not included. The data hold approximately 210,000 clones, with around 90% observed a single time. Germline V gene lookup returns CDR1 SGHNT and CDR2 YYREEE (reference sequence). The CDR3 has 14 residues. With V trimmed by 3 bases and J by 2 bases, 4 bases remained unmatched. This clonotype was obtained from a woman between 18 and 30 years old in good health and CMV-seronegative. The specimen was PBMCs. The chain is built from TRBV5-4 and TRBJ2-5, with TRBD2 identical over 7 bases. The CDR3 DNA is TGTGCCAGCAGCTCAAAGCGGGATCAAGAGACCCAGTACTTC. This encodes CASSSKRDQETQYF.